The 11 T cell receptor beta chains below come from one sample, sequenced in a study of CXCR3-negative and CXCR3-positive naive CD8 T cells. Study-wide points: Higher TRB CDR3 hydrophobicity marked CXCR3-positive naive cells relative to CXCR3-negative naive cells.

Their cognate antigens are unknown. Via 5' RACE with UMI labels, TRB cDNA libraries were prepared. TCRdb processed the 5' RACE reads again and assigns one entry to each CDR3 protein, with no DNA. This table holds 6,500 to 7,000 distinct CDR3 sequences. The specimen was naive CXCR3+ CD8+ T cells from blood. As for subset: CD45RO-CCR7+CD27+CD95- naive CD8+ T cells expressing CXCR3 (TNR3+). The source is a human donor in good health. Some clones in this sample may be carry-over from other donors' samples.

The chain combines TRBV5-6 with TRBJ2-7. Germline values: CDR1 SGHDT, CDR2 YYEEEE. The CDR3 is 14 residues long. The CDR3 sequence is CASSFLGNPYEQYF.

This clonotype is called medium-sized based on its frequency. The V gene is TRBV6-5, the J gene TRBJ2-3; TCRdb designates TRBD1, a call that cannot be tested without DNA. The germline gives CDR1 MNHEY, CDR2 SVGAGI. The CDR3 is made up of 16 amino acids. CDR3 residues: CASSYPGGMSTDTQYF.

This rearrangement joins TRBV20-1 to TRBJ1-3. Germline CDR1 DFQATT, CDR2 SNEGSKA (reference sequence). This CDR3 is built from 14 residues. CDR3: CSARHSLPGNTIYF.

The V and J genes are TRBV6-6 and TRBJ2-7. The CDR3 spans 16 residues. Germline V lookup: CDR1 MNHNY, CDR2 SVGAGI (reference sequence). CDR3 protein: CASSSRLEGVAYEQYF.

This sequence joins TRBV29-1 and TRBJ2-1; lacking DNA, the TRBD2 call made by TCRdb goes unchecked. CDR3 length: 15 residues. Germline CDR1 reads SQVTM; CDR2 reads ANQGSEA. CDR3 amino acids: CSVETAGGPYNEQFF.

This clonotype is medium-sized by frequency. The genes are TRBV11-2 and TRBJ2-7; lacking DNA, the TRBD1 call made by TCRdb goes unchecked. The CDR3 contains 17 residues. Germline V gene lookup returns CDR1 SGHAT and CDR2 FQNNGV. The CDR3 sequence: CASSLDRIRQGIYEQYF.

The CDR3 region is CSVQTDKFTYEQYF. This chain uses TRBV29-1 with TRBJ2-7; TCRdb designates TRBD1, a call that cannot be tested without DNA. CDR3 length: 14 residues. Germline V gene data show CDR1 as SQVTM and CDR2 as ANQGSEA.

This clonotype is medium-sized by frequency. The chain carries TRBV7-9 and TRBJ2-7; with no DNA, the TCRdb D assignment of TRBD1 cannot be verified. Germline V gives CDR1 SEHNR, CDR2 FQNEAQ (reference sequence). The CDR3 is 12 amino acids. CDR3 residues: CASSDRANEQYF.

The chain has TRBV9 and TRBJ1-2. CDR1 and CDR2 from the germline V gene are SGDLS and YYNGEE. The CDR3 has 12 amino acids. CDR3 amino acids: CASSVARYGYTF.

The chain links TRBV3-1 to TRBJ2-7; as DNA is missing, the TRBD1 call by TCRdb cannot be tested. CDR3 length: 17 amino acids. Germline values: CDR1 LGHDT, CDR2 YNNKEL (reference sequence). CDR3 region: CASSQEPQGVVSYEQYF.

V gene TRBV9 combines with J gene TRBJ2-7; TCRdb's D call of TRBD1 is untestable without DNA. The CDR3 covers 17 residues. Germline CDR1 is SGDLS and CDR2 is YYNGEE. The CDR3 region is CASSHRDHTLIGGEQYF.